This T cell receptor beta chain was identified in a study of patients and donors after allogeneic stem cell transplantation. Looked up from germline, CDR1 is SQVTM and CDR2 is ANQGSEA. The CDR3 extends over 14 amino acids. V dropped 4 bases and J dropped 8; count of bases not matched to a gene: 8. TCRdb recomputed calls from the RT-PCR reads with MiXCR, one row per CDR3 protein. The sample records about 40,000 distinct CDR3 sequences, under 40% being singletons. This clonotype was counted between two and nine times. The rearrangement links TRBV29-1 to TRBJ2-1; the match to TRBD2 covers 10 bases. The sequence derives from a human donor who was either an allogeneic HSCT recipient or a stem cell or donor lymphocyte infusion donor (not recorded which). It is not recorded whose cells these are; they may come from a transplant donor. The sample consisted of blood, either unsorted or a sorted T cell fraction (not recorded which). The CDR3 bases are TGCAGCGTTGTCCTAGCGGGAGCTCTAGATGAGCAGTTCTTC. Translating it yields CSVVLAGALDEQFF.